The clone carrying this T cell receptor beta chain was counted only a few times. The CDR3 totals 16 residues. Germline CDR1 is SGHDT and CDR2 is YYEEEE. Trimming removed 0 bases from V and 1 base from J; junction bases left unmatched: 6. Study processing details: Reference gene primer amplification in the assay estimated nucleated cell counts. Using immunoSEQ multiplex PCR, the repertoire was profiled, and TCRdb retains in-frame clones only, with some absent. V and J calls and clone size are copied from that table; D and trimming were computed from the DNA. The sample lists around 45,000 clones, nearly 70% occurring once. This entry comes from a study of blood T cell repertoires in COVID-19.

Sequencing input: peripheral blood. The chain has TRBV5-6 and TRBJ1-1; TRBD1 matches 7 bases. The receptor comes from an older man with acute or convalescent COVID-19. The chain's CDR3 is CASSLAFYRGNTEAFF. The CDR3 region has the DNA TGTGCCAGCAGCTTGGCATTTTACAGGGGGAACACTGAAGCTTTCTTT.